This T cell receptor beta chain was identified during a study of neurological immune-mediated disorders. Where libraries were unsorted, they were derived from 2 million PBMCs stored at -80 degrees C. The sample holds many counts of this clonotype. Trimming cost V 7 bases and J 1 base, with 8 bases left between them. CDR3 size: 12 residues. Germline V gene sequence: CDR1 SGHKS, CDR2 YYEKEE (reference sequence). From 15-18 subjects, every sequencing run obtained over 200 million TCR-beta sequences. In TCRdb, the 5' RACE reads were re-called with MiXCR into one record per CDR3 protein. The sample has fewer than 45,000 distinct CDR3 sequences, under 9.5% seen once.

The TCR comes from a woman aged 40 to 55 in good health. The chain combines TRBV5-5 with TRBJ1-1; D gene unclear. The sample taken for sequencing was PBMCs. This CDR3 is CASLDENTEAFF. CDR3 sequence (DNA): TGTGCCAGCTTGGATGAGAACACTGAAGCTTTCTTT.